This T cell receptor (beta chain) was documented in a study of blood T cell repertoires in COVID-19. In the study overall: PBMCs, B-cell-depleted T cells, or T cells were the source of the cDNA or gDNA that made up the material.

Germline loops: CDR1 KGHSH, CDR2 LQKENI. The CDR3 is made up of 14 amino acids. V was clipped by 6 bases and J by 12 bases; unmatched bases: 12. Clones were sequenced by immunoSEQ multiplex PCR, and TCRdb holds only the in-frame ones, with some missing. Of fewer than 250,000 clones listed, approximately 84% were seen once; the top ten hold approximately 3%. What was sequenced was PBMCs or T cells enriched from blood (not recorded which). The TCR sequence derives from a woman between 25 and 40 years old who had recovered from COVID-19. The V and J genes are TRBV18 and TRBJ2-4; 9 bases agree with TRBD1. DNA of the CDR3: TGTGCCAGCTCTTCAAACAGGGGGCAGACCGCTCAGTACTTC. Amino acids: CASSSNRGQTAQYF.